A single sample is the source of the 8 T cell receptor beta chains below, sequenced in a study of metastatic and nonmetastatic thyroid tumors. Prior to thyroid surgery, none of the patients had received any treatment. MiXCR was used by TCRdb to re-call the PCR reads. The data contain 4,200 or so clones, about 32% of them singletons. Material for sequencing was adjacent normal tissue. The receptors stem from a male donor with papillary thyroid cancer or a benign thyroid nodule (not recorded which). Some clones in this sample may be carry-over from other donors' samples.

This clone has just a few counts. This rearrangement joins TRBV24-1 to TRBJ1-5; no firm D call. The V end lost 2 bases, the J end lost 4 bases, and 8 bases lay between the germline ends. The CDR3 runs 14 residues. The germline V gene has CDR1 KGHDR and CDR2 SFDVKD. CDR3 protein: CATSDSGPNQPQHF. In DNA form, the CDR3 reads TGTGCCACCAGTGATTCCGGACCGAATCAGCCCCAGCATTTT.

The rearrangement uses TRBV6-1 and TRBJ1-5; D call uncertain. Looked up from germline, CDR1 is MNHNS and CDR2 is SASEGT. Trimming removed 2 bases at V and 4 bases at J, with 6 bases between. The CDR3 is 13 amino acids. CDR3 in amino acids: CASSEFRNQPQHF. CDR3 nucleotides: TGTGCCAGCAGTGAATTCAGGAATCAGCCCCAGCATTTT.

The V gene is TRBV6-5, the J gene TRBJ1-1; TRBD1 is a possible D gene (6 bases). Germline V gene data show CDR1 as MNHEY and CDR2 as SVGAGI. V was cut by 5 bases and J by 1 base, with 14 bases left in between. The CDR3 contains 15 residues. CDR3 sequence: CASSTEYRANTEAFF. In DNA form, the CDR3 reads TGTGCCAGCAGTACTGAATACAGGGCGAACACTGAAGCTTTCTTT.

This chain links TRBV25-1 with TRBJ1-1; D may be TRBD1 (5 bases). V was clipped by 2 bases and J by 3 bases, with 10 bases between them. This CDR3 contains 14 residues. In germline, CDR1 is MGHDK, CDR2 SYGVNS. CDR3 residues: CASSEQMGDTEAFF. The CDR3 nucleotides read TGTGCCAGCAGTGAACAGATGGGGGACACTGAAGCTTTCTTT.

V is TRBV6-1 and J is TRBJ2-7; D may be TRBD1 (6 bases). This CDR3 region has 15 residues. CDR1 and CDR2 from the germline V gene are MNHNS and SASEGT. The V and J ends lost 6 bases and 3 bases respectively, with 18 bases between them. The CDR3 DNA reads as TGTGCCAGCAGCCGGACAGCGAGTTTAGGCTACGAGCAGTACTTC. It specifies CASSRTASLGYEQYF.

The chain joins TRBV5-1 to TRBJ1-1; D is unresolved. The germline gives CDR1 SGHRS, CDR2 YFSETQ. The V end lost 1 base, the J end lost 4 bases, and 11 bases lay between the germline ends. CDR3 length: 14 residues. CDR3: CASSLYGHGTEAFF. The CDR3 DNA sequence: TGCGCCAGCAGCTTGTACGGGCACGGCACTGAAGCTTTCTTT.

This clone came up a few times. The chain couples TRBV28 to TRBJ1-1; D is ambiguous. V was shortened by 6 bases and J by 0 bases, with 5 bases between the two germline ends. From germline, CDR1 is MDHEN and CDR2 SYDVKM. The CDR3 runs to 12 residues. DNA for the CDR3: TGTGCCAGCAGGGAGATGAACACTGAAGCTTTCTTT. Amino acids: CASREMNTEAFF.

The V and J genes are TRBV3-1 and TRBJ1-2; 8 bases match TRBD1. The CDR3 consists of 14 residues. Unmatched junction bases numbered 6, after V lost 4 bases and J lost 5 bases. Per germline, CDR1 LGHDT and CDR2 YNNKEL (reference sequence). The CDR3 nucleotides are TGTGCCAGCAGCCTGTATCAGGGGGCTTATGGCTACACCTTC. Protein product: CASSLYQGAYGYTF. The variable domain in full, completed from reference TRBV3-1 and TRBJ1-2, reads DTAVSQTPKYLVTQMGNDKSIKCEQNLGHDTMYWYKQDSKKFLKIMFSYNNKELIINETVPNRFSPKSPDKAHLNLHINSLELGDSAVYFCASSLYQGAYGYTFGSGTRLTVV.